A single TCR beta chain is shown here with its context. Exclusion applied to patients with autoimmune disease history or systemic immunosuppression. The source of the sample is a study of OX40 agonist ivuxolimab in advanced cancers. Study-wide context: Patients received the agonistic anti-OX40 (CD134) antibody ivuxolimab. The mean age was roughly 60 years, ranging from 23 to 79, with 80% to 85% of participants male.

Method: immunoSEQ multiplex PCR; TCRdb's copy keeps in-frame clones and lacks some. The sample lists about 79,000 clones, approximately 92% occurring once. Trimming cost V 0 bases and J 1 base, with 6 bases left between them. Per germline, CDR1 LGHNT and CDR2 FRNRAP. This CDR3 is built from 14 residues. Source: CD4+ or CD8+ T cells sorted from blood, taken in a trial of the OX40 agonist ivuxolimab. This clonotype originated in an adult with an advanced solid tumor such as melanoma, head and neck, liver or kidney cancer. The genes are TRBV12-5 and TRBJ1-1, with D uncertain. The DNA for the CDR3 is TGTGCTAGTGGTTTGGTAGGTGGGAACACTGAAGCTTTCTTT. Translating gives CASGLVGGNTEAFF.